One TCR beta chain is described in this entry. Its target is unknown. These data belong to a study of shared clonotypes between healthy human individuals. Whole-study results and caveats: How much donors shared clonotypes was expected to be affected by sequencing depth.

Donors were Caucasian adults residing in Nashville, Tennessee, USA. Once extracted for a subset, genomic DNA was divided evenly among several immunoSEQ plates. Original analysis: Junction-only sequences without quality scores were provided by ImmunoSEQ, so filtering was different. Generated by immunoSEQ multiplex PCR, the TCRdb table keeps only in-frame clones and is missing some. V and J calls and clone size follow that table, whereas D and trimming were derived from the DNA. The table includes some 1,600,000 clones, approximately 98% detected once. Trimming pared 5 bases from V and 8 bases from J, leaving 16 bases between. The CDR3 length is 14 residues. In germline, CDR1 is SGHAT, CDR2 FQNNGV.

The receptor comes from a man aged 25-45 years in good health. The specimen was naive CD4+ T cells sorted from blood. The subset denotes: CD45RA+ positively selected. This rearrangement joins TRBV11-2 to TRBJ2-1; D might be TRBD1 (6 bases). The CDR3 spells CASSRQVHLDEQFF. CDR3 DNA sequence: TGTGCCAGCAGCCGACAGGTGCATCTCGATGAGCAGTTCTTC.